These 8 T cell receptor beta chains share one sample of origin, sequenced in a study of T cells in localized non-small cell lung cancer. Here immunoSEQ multiplex PCR was the method, and the copy in TCRdb shows in-frame clones only, minus some. The sample yields under 45,000 clones, about 83% seen once. This specimen was PBMCs, taken before any cancer treatment. The receptor source for this set is a man aged 40 to 75 with stage II lung adenocarcinoma.

In the case of this clone: Other DNA sequences in the same sample also yield this CDR3. The chain couples TRBV7-2 to TRBJ2-5, with 8 bases identical to TRBD1. CDR3 length: 15 amino acids. The V and J ends lost 1 base and 5 bases, in that order; junction bases with no gene match: 6. Per the germline V gene, CDR1 is SGHTA and CDR2 is FQGNSA. The CDR3 DNA reads as TGTGCCAGCAGCTTAGTGGACAGGGCCCAGGAGACCCAGTACTTC. It yields the protein CASSLVDRAQETQYF.

The chain employs TRBV2 and TRBJ2-6, with 9 bases matching TRBD1. The CDR3 is made up of 15 amino acids. The germline gives CDR1 SNHLY, CDR2 FYNNEI. V shed 7 bases and J 4 bases; nucleotides not matched to a gene: 5. The CDR3 DNA reads TGTGCCAGCACCCGGACAGGGGTCGGGGCCAACGTCCTGACTTTC. Its protein is CASTRTGVGANVLTF.

The chain links TRBV11-2 to TRBJ2-5, with no clear D. In germline, CDR1 is SGHAT, CDR2 FQNNGV. This CDR3 region has 14 residues. V lost 1 base and J lost 4, with 10 bases in between. For the CDR3, the DNA is TGTGCCAGCAGCTTAGTATCGGGCCGAGAGACCCAGTACTTC. Amino acids: CASSLVSGRETQYF. The full variable domain, completed using reference TRBV11-2 and TRBJ2-5, is EAGVAQSPRYKIIEKRQSVAFWCNPISGHATLYWYQQILGQGPKLLIQFQNNGVVDDSQLPKDRFSAERLKGVDSTLKIQPAKLEDSAVYLCASSLVSGRETQYFGPGTRLLVL.

The chain couples TRBV11-2 to TRBJ2-7; D remains ambiguous. The CDR3 contains 16 residues. Trimming stripped 2 bases from V and 4 bases from J, with 18 bases between. Per the germline V gene, CDR1 is SGHAT and CDR2 is FQNNGV. CDR3 DNA sequence: TGTGCCAGCAGCTTACTAGAAAGGGCGGAACCTTACGAGCAGTACTTC. Protein sequence: CASSLLERAEPYEQYF. The full variable domain, completed using reference TRBV11-2 and TRBJ2-7, is EAGVAQSPRYKIIEKRQSVAFWCNPISGHATLYWYQQILGQGPKLLIQFQNNGVVDDSQLPKDRFSAERLKGVDSTLKIQPAKLEDSAVYLCASSLLERAEPYEQYFGPGTRLTVT.

This chain links TRBV10-2 with TRBJ2-7, with D possibly being TRBD1 or TRBD2 (6 bases each). Trimming shortened V by 6 bases and J by 7 bases, and 25 bases separated the two germline ends. Per germline, CDR1 WSHSY and CDR2 SAAADI. The CDR3 totals 16 residues. The CDR3 region has the DNA TGCGCCAGCAGACACCCGGGGGACAAGGCGTTTTGTGAGCAGTACTTC. Translation: CASRHPGDKAFCEQYF.

This clone was recorded a few times. CDR3 nucleotide sequence: TGTGCCAGCAGCCTACAGGTGAACACTGAAGCTTTCTTT. Translation gives CASSLQVNTEAFF. The chain combines TRBV6-4 with TRBJ1-1, with D possibly TRBD1 on 5 matching bases. Trimming took off 6 bases at V and 0 bases at J, with 8 bases between the two ends. The CDR3 is 13 amino acids. The germline V gene encodes CDR1 MRHNA and CDR2 SNTAGT.

This sequence joins TRBV4-1 and TRBJ2-2; a weak D match, TRBD2 (6 bases). CDR3 length: 19 amino acids. CDR1 and CDR2 from the germline V gene are MGHRA and YSYEKL. The ends were cut back, 4 bases at V and 2 bases at J, with 23 bases in the middle. As DNA, the CDR3 is TGCGCCAGCAGCCCTCGGGATTCCGGGAGCTTTCCTAACACCGGGGAGCTGTTTTTT. Protein product: CASSPRDSGSFPNTGELFF.

The rearrangement joins TRBV5-6 to TRBJ1-2; D is undetermined. Trimming took 0 bases from V and 4 from J, leaving 13 bases between them. Germline lookup yields CDR1 SGHDT and CDR2 YYEEEE. This CDR3 comprises 15 residues. The CDR3 protein is CASSLDGGVPYGYTF. CDR3 nucleotides: TGTGCCAGCAGCTTGGACGGCGGGGTTCCCTATGGCTACACCTTC.